The clone carrying this T cell receptor (beta chain) appeared many times. TCRdb ran MiXCR on the 5' RACE reads and lists one entry per CDR3 protein. The data contain tens of thousands of distinct CDR3 sequences, roughly 3.2% of them singletons. CDR3 length: 18 residues. CDR1 is SEHNR, CDR2 FQNEAQ, per germline (reference sequence). The V gene end was trimmed by 4 bases and the J gene end by 7 bases; junction bases not matched to a gene: 15. This entry belongs to a study of neurological immune-mediated disorders. V usage is TRBV7-9 and J usage is TRBJ2-1; 11 bases are shared with TRBD2. The sequenced material came from PBMCs. The source of this sequence is a woman aged 45 to 65 with multiple sclerosis. CDR3 nucleotides: TGTGCCAGCAGCTACAACCCCGTAGCGGGGGGGCCTCGGAATGAGCAGTTCTTC. Its translation is CASSYNPVAGGPRNEQFF.